Listed here is a single T cell receptor (beta chain). The data were obtained in a study of blood T cell repertoires in COVID-19. V shed 2 bases and J shed 4 bases, with 5 bases lying between them. CDR1 is SEHNR and CDR2 is FQNEAQ in the germline V gene (reference sequence). The CDR3 is made up of 12 amino acids. The study drew participants aged roughly 18 to 95 years from roughly 25 US areas. Clinical histories supplied by participants themselves formed the basis of cohort assignment. This table comes from immunoSEQ multiplex PCR, and its TCRdb copy is limited to in-frame clones, with some not included. Here the sample spans more than 150,000 clones, more than 75% being singletons.

Sequencing input: PBMCs or T cells enriched from blood (not recorded which). The rearrangement links TRBV7-9 to TRBJ1-2; D remains ambiguous. This receptor was identified in a woman between 45 and 65 years old who had recovered from COVID-19. The CDR3 reads CASSLMSYGYTF. The DNA for the CDR3 is TGTGCCAGCAGCTTAATGAGCTATGGCTACACCTTC. Full variable domain (outside the CDR3, taken from reference TRBV7-9 and TRBJ1-2): DTGVSQNPRHKITKRGQNVTFRCDPISEHNRLYWYRQTLGQGPEFLTYFQNEAQLEKSRLLSDRFSAERPKGSFSTLEIQRTEQGDSAMYLCASSLMSYGYTFGSGTRLTVV.